This T cell receptor (beta chain) is from a study of graft-versus-host responses after intestinal transplantation. The V gene lost 7 bases and the J gene lost 2 bases, with 15 bases spanning the gap. CDR3 size: 15 residues. In regard to this clone: Antigen specificity is unknown.

Sequencing used immunoSEQ multiplex PCR; TCRdb keeps in-frame clones, though not all of them. The sample lists tens of thousands of clones; under 90% were seen once. The sequencing here drew on unstimulated CD4+ T cells sorted from spleen or lymph node cells, taken before transplant. The chain has TRBV23-1 and TRBJ1-5; D is unclear. TRBV23-1 is treated as an ORF (open reading frame) with a function not yet certain. The sequence was obtained from a human donor who was the organ donor for an intestinal transplant. The CDR3 reads CASTHWRYGNQPQHF. CDR3 sequence (DNA): TGCGCCAGCACCCACTGGAGGTACGGCAATCAGCCCCAGCATTTT.